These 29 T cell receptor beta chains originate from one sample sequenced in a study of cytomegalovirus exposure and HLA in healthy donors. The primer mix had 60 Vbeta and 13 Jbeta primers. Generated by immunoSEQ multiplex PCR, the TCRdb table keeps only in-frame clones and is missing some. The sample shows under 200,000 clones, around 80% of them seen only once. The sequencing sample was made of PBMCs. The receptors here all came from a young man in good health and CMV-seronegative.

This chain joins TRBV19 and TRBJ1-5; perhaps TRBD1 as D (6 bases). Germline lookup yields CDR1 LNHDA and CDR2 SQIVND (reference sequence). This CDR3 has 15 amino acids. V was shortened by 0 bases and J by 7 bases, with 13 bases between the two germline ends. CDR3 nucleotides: TGTGCCAGTAGTATAGAACAGGGAACTGGGCAGCCCCAGCATTTT. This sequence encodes CASSIEQGTGQPQHF.

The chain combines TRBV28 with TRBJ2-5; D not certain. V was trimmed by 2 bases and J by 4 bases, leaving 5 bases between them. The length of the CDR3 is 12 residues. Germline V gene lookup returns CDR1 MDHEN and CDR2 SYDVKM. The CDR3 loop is CASSLPRETQYF. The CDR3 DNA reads TGTGCCAGCAGTTTACCTCGAGAGACCCAGTACTTC.

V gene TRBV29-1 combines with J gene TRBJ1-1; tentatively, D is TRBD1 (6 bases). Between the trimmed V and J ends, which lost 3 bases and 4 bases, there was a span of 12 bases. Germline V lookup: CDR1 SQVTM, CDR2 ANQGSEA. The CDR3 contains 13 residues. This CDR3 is CSVDGGASTEAFF. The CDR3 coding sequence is TGCAGCGTTGATGGGGGGGCCAGCACTGAAGCTTTCTTT.

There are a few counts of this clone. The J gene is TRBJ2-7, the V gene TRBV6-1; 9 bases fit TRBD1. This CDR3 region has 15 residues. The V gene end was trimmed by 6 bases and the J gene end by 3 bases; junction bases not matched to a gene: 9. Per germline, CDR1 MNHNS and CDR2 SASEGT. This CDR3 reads CASRGDWTGVYEQYF. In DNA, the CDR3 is TGTGCCAGCAGGGGGGATTGGACAGGGGTCTACGAGCAGTACTTC.

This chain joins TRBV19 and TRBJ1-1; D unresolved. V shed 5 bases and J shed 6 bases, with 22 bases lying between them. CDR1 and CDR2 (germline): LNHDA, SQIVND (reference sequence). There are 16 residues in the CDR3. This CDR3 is CASSGRWRGVQAEAFF. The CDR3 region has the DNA TGTGCCAGTAGTGGGAGGTGGCGAGGAGTTCAGGCTGAAGCTTTCTTT.

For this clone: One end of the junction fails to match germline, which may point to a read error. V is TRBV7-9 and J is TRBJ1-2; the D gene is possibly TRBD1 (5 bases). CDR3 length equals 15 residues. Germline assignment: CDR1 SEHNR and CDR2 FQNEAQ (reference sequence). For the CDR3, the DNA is TGTTCCAGCAGATTAAGCGGGGGTTTGGGCTATGGCTACACCTTC. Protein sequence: CSSRLSGGLGYGYTF.

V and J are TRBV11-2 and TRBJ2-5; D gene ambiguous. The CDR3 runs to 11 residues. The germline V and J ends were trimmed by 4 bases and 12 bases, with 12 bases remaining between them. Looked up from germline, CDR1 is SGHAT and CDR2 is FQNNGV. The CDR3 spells CASSSGYYEYF. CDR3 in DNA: TGTGCCAGCAGCTCCGGGTACTACGAGTACTTC.

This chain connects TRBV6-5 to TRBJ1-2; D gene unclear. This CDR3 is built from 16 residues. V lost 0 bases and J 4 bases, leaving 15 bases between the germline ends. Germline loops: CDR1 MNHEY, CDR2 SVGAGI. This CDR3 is CASSYSSGGIGYGYTF. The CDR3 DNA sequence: TGTGCCAGCAGTTACTCGAGCGGAGGGATCGGCTATGGCTACACCTTC.

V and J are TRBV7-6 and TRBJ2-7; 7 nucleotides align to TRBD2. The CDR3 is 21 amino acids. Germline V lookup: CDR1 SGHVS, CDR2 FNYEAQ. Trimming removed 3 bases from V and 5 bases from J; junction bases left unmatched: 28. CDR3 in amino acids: CASSFPGPGRVDGGGPHEQYF. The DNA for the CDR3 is TGTGCCAGCAGCTTTCCGGGCCCGGGGCGGGTGGATGGGGGAGGGCCCCACGAGCAGTACTTC.

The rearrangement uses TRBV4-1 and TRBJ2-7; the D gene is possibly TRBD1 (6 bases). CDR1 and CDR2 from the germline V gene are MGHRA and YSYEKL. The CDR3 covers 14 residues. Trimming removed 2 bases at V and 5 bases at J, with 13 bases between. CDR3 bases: TGCGCCAGCAGCCAACTGGTCAGGGGCCACGAGCAGTACTTC. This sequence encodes CASSQLVRGHEQYF.

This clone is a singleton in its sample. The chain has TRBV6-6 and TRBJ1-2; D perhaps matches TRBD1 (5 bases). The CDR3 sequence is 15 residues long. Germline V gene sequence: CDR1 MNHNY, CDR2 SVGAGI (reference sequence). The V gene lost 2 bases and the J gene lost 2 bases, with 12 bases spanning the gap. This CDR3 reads CASSYTVQENYGYTF. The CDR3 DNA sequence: TGTGCCAGCAGTTACACTGTACAGGAGAACTATGGCTACACCTTC.

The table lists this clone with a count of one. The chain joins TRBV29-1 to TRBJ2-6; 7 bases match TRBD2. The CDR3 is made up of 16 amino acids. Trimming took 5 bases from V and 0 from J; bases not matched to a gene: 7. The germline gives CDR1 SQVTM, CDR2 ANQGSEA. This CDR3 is CSVKASGLSGANVLTF. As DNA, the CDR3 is TGCAGCGTTAAGGCTAGCGGTCTCTCTGGGGCCAACGTCCTGACTTTC. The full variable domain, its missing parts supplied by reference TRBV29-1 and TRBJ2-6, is SAVISQKPSRDICQRGTSLTIQCQVDSQVTMMFWYRQQPGQSLTLIATANQGSEATYESGFVIDKFPISRPNLTFSTLTVSNMSPEDSSIYLCSVKASGLSGANVLTFGAGSRLTVL.

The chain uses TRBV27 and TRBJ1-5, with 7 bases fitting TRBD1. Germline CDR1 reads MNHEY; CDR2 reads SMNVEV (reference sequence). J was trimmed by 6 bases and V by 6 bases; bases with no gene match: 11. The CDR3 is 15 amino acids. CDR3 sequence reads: CASSADRVLGQPQHF. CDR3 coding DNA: TGTGCCAGCAGCGCCGACAGGGTGTTGGGTCAGCCCCAGCATTTT.

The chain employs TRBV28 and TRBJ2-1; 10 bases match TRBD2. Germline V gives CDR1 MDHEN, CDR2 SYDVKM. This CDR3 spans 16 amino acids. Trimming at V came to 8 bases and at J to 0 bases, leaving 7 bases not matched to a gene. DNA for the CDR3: TGTGCCAGCGGCAGGACTAGCGGATCCTCCTACAATGAGCAGTTCTTC. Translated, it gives CASGRTSGSSYNEQFF.

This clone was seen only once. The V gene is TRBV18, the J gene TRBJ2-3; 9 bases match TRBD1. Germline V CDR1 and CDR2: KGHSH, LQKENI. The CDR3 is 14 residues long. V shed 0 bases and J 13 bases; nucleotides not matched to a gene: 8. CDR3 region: CASSPPGLRDREYF. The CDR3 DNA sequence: TGTGCCAGCTCACCACCCGGACTCCGGGACAGGGAGTATTTT.

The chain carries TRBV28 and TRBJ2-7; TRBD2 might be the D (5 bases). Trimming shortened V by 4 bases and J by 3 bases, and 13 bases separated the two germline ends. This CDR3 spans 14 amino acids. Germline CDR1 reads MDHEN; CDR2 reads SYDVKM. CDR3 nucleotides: TGTGCCAGCAGTTCTACCGGGAACTACTACGAGCAGTACTTC. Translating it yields CASSSTGNYYEQYF.

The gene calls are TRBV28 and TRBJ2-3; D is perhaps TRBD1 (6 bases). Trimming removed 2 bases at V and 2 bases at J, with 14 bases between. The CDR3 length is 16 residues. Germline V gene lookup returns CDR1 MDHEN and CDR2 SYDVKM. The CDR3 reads CASSLPFPGVTDTQYF. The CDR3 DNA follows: TGTGCCAGCAGTTTACCCTTTCCAGGGGTCACAGATACGCAGTATTTT. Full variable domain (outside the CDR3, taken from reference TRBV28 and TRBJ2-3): DVKVTQSSRYLVKRTGEKVFLECVQDMDHENMFWYRQDPGLGLRLIYFSYDVKMKEKGDIPEGYSVSREKKERFSLILESASTNQTSMYLCASSLPFPGVTDTQYFGPGTRLTVL.

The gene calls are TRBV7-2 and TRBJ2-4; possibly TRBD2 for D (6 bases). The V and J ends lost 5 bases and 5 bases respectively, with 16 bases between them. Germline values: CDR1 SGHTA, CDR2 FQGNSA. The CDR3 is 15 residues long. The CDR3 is CASSLGRGEQNIQYF. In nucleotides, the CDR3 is TGTGCCAGCAGCCTCGGGAGAGGGGAGCAAAACATTCAGTACTTC.

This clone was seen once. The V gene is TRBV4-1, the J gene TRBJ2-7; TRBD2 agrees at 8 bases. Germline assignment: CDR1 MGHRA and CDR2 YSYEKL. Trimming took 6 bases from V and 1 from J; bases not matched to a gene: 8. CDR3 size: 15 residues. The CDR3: CASRSSGRSSYEQYF. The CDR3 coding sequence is TGCGCCAGCAGATCCAGCGGGAGATCTTCCTACGAGCAGTACTTC.

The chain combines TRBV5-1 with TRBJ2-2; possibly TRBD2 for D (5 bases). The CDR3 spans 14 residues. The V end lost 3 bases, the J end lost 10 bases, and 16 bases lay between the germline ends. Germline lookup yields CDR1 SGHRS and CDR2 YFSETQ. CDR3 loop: CASSWGDSEEELFF. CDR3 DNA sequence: TGCGCCAGCAGCTGGGGAGATAGTGAGGAGGAGCTGTTTTTT.

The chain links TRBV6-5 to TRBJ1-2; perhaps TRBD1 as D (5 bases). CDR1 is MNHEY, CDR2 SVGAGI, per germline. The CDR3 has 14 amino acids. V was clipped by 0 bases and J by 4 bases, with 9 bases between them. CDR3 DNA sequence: TGTGCCAGCAGTTACTCGGGCAGGGTCTATGGCTACACCTTC. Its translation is CASSYSGRVYGYTF.

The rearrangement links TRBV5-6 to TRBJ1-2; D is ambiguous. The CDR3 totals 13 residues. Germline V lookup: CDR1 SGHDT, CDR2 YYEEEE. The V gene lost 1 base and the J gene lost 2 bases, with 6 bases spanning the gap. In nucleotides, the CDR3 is TGTGCCAGCAGCTTGAGCCGGAACTATGGCTACACCTTC. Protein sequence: CASSLSRNYGYTF.

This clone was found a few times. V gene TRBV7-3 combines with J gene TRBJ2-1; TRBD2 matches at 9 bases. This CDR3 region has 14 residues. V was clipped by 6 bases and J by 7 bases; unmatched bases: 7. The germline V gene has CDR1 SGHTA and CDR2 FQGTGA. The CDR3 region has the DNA TGTGCCAGCAGTTTTCTAGCGGGAAATAATGAGCAGTTCTTC. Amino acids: CASSFLAGNNEQFF.

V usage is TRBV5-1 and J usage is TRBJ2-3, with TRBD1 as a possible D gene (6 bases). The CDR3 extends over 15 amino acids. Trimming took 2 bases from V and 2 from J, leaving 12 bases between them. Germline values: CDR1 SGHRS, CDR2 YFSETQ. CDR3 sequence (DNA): TGCGCCAGCAGCTTAACAGGGCTTGTCACAGATACGCAGTATTTT. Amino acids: CASSLTGLVTDTQYF.

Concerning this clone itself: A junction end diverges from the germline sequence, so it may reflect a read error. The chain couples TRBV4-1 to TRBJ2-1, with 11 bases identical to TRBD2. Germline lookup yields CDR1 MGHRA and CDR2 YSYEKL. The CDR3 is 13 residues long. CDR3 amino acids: CASSQDSGGAPVF. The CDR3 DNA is TGCGCCAGCAGCCAAGATAGCGGGGGGGCCCCGGTCTTC.

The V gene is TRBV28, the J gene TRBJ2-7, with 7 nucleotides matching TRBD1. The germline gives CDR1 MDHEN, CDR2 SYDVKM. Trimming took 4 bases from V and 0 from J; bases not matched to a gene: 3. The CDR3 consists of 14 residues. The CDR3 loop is CASSSGTDSYEQYF. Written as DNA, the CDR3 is TGTGCCAGCAGTTCAGGGACAGACTCCTACGAGCAGTACTTC.

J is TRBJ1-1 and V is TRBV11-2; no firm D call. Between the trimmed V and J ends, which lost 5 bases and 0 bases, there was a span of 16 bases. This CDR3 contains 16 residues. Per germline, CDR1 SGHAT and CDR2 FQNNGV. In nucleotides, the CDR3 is TGTGCCAGCAGCCGAGCGGGTTGGTTGGTGAACACTGAAGCTTTCTTT. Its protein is CASSRAGWLVNTEAFF. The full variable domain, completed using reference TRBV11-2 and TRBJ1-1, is EAGVAQSPRYKIIEKRQSVAFWCNPISGHATLYWYQQILGQGPKLLIQFQNNGVVDDSQLPKDRFSAERLKGVDSTLKIQPAKLEDSAVYLCASSRAGWLVNTEAFFGQGTRLTVV.

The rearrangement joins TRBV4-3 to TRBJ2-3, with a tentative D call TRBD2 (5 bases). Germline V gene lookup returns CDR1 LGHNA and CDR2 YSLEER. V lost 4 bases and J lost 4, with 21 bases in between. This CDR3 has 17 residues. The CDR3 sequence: CASSRNPAGSDADTQYF. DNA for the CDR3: TGCGCCAGCAGCCGAAACCCGGCGGGTAGCGACGCAGATACGCAGTATTTT.

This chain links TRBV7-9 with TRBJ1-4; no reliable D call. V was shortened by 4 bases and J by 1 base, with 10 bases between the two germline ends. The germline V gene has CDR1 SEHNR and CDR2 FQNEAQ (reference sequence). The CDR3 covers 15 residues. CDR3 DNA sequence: TGTGCCAGCAGCTCAGAGAGGAGAACTAATGAAAAACTGTTTTTT. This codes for CASSSERRTNEKLFF.